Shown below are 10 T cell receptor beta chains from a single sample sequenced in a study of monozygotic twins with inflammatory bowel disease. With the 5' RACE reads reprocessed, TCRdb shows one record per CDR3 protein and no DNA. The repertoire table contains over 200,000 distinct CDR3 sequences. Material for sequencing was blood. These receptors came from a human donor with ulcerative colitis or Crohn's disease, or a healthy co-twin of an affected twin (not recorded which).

The chain's CDR3 is CASSPMVGEAGTEAFF. The rearrangement uses TRBV5-5 and TRBJ1-1. Germline assignment: CDR1 SGHKS and CDR2 YYEKEE (reference sequence). The CDR3 has 16 residues.

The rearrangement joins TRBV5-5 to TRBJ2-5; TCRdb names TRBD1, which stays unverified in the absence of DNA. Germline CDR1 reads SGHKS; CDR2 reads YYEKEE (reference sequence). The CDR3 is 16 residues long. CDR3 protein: CASSLGATASQETQYF.

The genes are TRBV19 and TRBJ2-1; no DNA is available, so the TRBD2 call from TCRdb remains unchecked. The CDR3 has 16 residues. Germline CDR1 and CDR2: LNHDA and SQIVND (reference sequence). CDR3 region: CASSIQLAGGRDEQFF.

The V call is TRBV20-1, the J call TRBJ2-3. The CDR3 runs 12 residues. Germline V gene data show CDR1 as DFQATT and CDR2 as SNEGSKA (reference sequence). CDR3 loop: CSARWSTDTQYF.

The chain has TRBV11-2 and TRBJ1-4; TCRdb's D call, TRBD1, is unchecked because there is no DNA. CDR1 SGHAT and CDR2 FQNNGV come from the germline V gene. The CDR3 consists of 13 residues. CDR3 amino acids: CASSQGLREKLFF.

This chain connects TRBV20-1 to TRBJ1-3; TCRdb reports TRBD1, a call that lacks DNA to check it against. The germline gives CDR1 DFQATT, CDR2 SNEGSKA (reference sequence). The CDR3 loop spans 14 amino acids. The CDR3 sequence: CSAGDTRSGNTIYF.

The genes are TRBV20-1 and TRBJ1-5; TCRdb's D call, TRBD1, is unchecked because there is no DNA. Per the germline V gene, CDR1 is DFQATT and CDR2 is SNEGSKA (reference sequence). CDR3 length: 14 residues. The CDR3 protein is CSAFSPGGNQPQHF.

This CDR3 reads CASSLQDWREETQYF. The rearrangement joins TRBV12-3 or TRBV12-4 to TRBJ2-5; checking the TCRdb D call of TRBD2 is not possible without DNA. CDR3 length: 15 amino acids.

The CDR3 region is CAIADRGPNPTFGETQYF. The V call is TRBV10-3, the J call TRBJ2-5; TCRdb reports TRBD1, a call that lacks DNA to check it against. Germline values: CDR1 ENHRY, CDR2 SYGVKD. The length of the CDR3 is 18 residues.

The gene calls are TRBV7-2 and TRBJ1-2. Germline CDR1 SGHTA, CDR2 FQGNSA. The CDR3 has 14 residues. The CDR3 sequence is CASSLGPKNYGYTF.